The rows below give T cell receptor beta chains drawn from one sample of a study of blood T cell repertoires in COVID-19. Assay used: immunoSEQ multiplex PCR; TCRdb lists only in-frame clones, some missing. This sample has hundreds of thousands of clones; approximately 86% occur once, and the top ten carry approximately 14%. Sequencing was carried out using PBMCs or T cells enriched from blood (not recorded which). These receptors all come from a woman aged 45-65 years with acute COVID-19. Each CDR3 is given without its conserved first and last residue.

>9|TRBV6-4|TRBJ1-2
ASSSGGGYT
>13|TRBV4-1|TRBJ1-6
ASSPEITAFRLLH
>13|TRBV7-2|TRBJ2-3
ASSLDEGGRRAQY
>13|TRBV2|TRBJ1-5
ASSSDRASMVAQH
>10|TRBV28|TRBJ2-7
ASSRQGLEQY
>16|TRBV27|TRBJ1-5
ASSLYSLRTGGSQPQH
>14|TRBV27|TRBJ2-1
ASSLHGGRSYNEQF
>11|TRBV24-1|TRBJ1-5
ATSLGGTQPQH
>10|TRBV12-3/TRBV12-4|TRBJ2-7
ASSSTLREQY
>12|TRBV7-9|TRBJ2-1
ASAILAGHNEQF
>12|TRBV9|TRBJ2-1
ASSDGRGLNEQF
>13|TRBV6-4|TRBJ2-2
ASRLDTTNTGELF
>12|TRBV7-2|TRBJ2-7
ASSFGTGSYEQY
>10|TRBV29-1|TRBJ2-1
SAYSAYNEQF
>18|TRBV18|TRBJ1-3
ASSRSGDRGKGLSGNTIY
>14|TRBV7-9|TRBJ2-7
ASSSPGTGVTYEQY
>12|TRBV11-2|TRBJ2-2
ASSPLGLAGELF
>15|TRBV5-1|TRBJ2-5
ASSSFASTGGRETQY
>14|TRBV7-6|TRBJ2-7
ASSLVPQGSTYEQY
>14|TRBV7-3|TRBJ1-6
ASSLHGRAYNSPLH
>13|TRBV6-5|TRBJ1-5
ASRMDRGHVQPQH
>10|TRBV27|TRBJ2-1
ASSFPGVEQF
>13|TRBV18|TRBJ2-7
ASSPSGTSGRIEY
>14|TRBV6-5|TRBJ1-1
ASSYRAGGLVTEAF
>12|TRBV6-5|TRBJ2-7
ASSYVAGDYEQY
>14|TRBV4-1|TRBJ2-1
ASSEEGGGREVEQF
>10|TRBV12-3/TRBV12-4|TRBJ1-3
ASRFGGNTIY
>14|TRBV2|TRBJ1-4
ASSSNRGQGGEKLF
>16|TRBV5-1|TRBJ1-6
ASSLARQGSTYNSPLH
>12|TRBV19|TRBJ2-1
ASSIKTSRSEQF
>12|TRBV15|TRBJ2-3
ATSRPSHTDTQY
>17|TRBV7-2|TRBJ2-2
ASSLVTVAGGPSTGELF
>14|TRBV3-1/TRBV3-2|TRBJ1-6
ASSPRDRGLNSPLH
>15|TRBV15|TRBJ1-1
ATSRGVGLGMNTEAF
>13|TRBV6-5|TRBJ2-7
ASSYSSGRAGEQY
>10|TRBV12-3/TRBV12-4|TRBJ1-6
ASRGSAGPLH
>14|TRBV21-1|TRBJ2-1
ASSYRPGQGHNEQF
>10|TRBV3-1/TRBV3-2|TRBJ1-3
ASREMGNTIY
>13|TRBV5-4|TRBJ2-5
ASSTRVGQQETQY
>11|TRBV7-9|TRBJ1-4
ASSPPFHEKLF
>12|TRBV18|TRBJ2-6
ASSDFSGANVLT
>14|TRBV7-2|TRBJ2-3
ASSSTSGRAINTQY
>12|TRBV7-2|TRBJ1-5
ASSLYGSNQPQH
>14|TRBV5-4|TRBJ2-2
ASSRPPGQGAGELF
>13|TRBV28|TRBJ2-1
ASSNRGTSNNEQF
>13|TRBV5-1|TRBJ2-2
ASGLRDSNTGELF
>16|TRBV27|TRBJ1-5
ASSPQGAFVYSNQPQH